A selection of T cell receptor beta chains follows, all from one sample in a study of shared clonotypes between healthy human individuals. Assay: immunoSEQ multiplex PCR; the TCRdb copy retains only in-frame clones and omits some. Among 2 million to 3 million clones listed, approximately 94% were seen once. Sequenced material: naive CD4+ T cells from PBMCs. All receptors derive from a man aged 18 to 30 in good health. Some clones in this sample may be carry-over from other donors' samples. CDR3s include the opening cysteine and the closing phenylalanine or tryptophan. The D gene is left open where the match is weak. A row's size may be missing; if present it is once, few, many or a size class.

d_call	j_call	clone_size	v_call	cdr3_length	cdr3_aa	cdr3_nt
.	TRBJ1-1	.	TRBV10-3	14	CAISEAGINTEAFF	TGTGCCATCAGTGAAGCAGGGATTAACACTGAAGCTTTCTTT
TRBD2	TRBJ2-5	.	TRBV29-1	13	CTATGGRVETQYF	TGCACCGCGACCGGCGGGAGAGTCGAGACCCAGTACTTC
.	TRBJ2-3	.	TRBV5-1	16	CASSLEIRGSTDTQYF	TGCGCCAGCAGCTTGGAGATTCGGGGTAGCACAGATACGCAGTATTTT
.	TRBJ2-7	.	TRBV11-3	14	CASSLRAGPHEQYF	TGTGCCAGCAGCTTAAGAGCAGGGCCCCACGAGCAGTACTTC
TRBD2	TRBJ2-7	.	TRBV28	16	CASSLLASGIPYEQYF	TGTGCCAGCAGTTTATTGGCTAGCGGTATTCCCTACGAGCAGTACTTC
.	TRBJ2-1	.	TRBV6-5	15	CASSPQGGSYNEQFF	TGTGCCAGCAGTCCCCAGGGGGGTTCCTACAATGAGCAGTTCTTC
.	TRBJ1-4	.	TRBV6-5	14	CASSPRGVSGKLFF	TGTGCCAGCAGCCCCAGGGGAGTGAGTGGAAAACTGTTTTTT
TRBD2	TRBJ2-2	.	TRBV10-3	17	CAISSTGLAGVTGELFF	TGTGCCATCAGCAGTACAGGCCTAGCGGGAGTAACCGGGGAGCTGTTTTTT
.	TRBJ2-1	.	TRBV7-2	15	CASSLSGSSYNEQFF	TGTGCCAGCAGCTTAAGCGGGTCCTCCTACAATGAGCAGTTCTTC
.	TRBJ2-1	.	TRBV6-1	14	CASRRLSSYNEQFF	TGTGCCAGCAGGCGGCTGAGCTCCTACAATGAGCAGTTCTTC
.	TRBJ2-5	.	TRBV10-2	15	CASSESTRGGETQYF	TGCGCCAGCAGTGAGTCGACCAGGGGAGGTGAGACCCAGTACTTC
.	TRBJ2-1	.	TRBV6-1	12	CASSVRARPKFF	TGTGCCAGCAGTGTCAGGGCCCGTCCGAAGTTCTTC
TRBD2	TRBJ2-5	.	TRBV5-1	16	CASSHGVAGVTETQYF	TGCGCCAGCAGCCACGGAGTAGCGGGAGTTACAGAGACCCAGTACTTC
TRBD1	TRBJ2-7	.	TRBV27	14	CASSPPGQSYEQYF	TGTGCCAGCAGTCCCCCGGGACAGAGTTACGAGCAGTACTTC
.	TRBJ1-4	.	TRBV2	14	CASRPGGDALKLFF	TGTGCCAGCAGGCCTGGGGGGGACGCTTTAAAACTGTTTTTT
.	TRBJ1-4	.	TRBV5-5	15	CASSRGGTGGDELFF	TGTGCCAGCAGCCGGGGGGGCACTGGCGGGGATGAACTGTTTTTT
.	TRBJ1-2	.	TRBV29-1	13	CSGVTGRNYGYTF	TGCAGCGGTGTGACGGGACGGAACTATGGCTACACCTTC
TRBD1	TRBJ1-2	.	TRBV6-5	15	CASRRQGPWDYGYTF	TGTGCCAGCAGGAGACAGGGCCCTTGGGATTATGGCTACACCTTC
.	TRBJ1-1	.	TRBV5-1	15	CASTLAGRTDTEAFF	TGCGCCAGCACCCTAGCGGGGAGGACGGACACTGAAGCTTTCTTT
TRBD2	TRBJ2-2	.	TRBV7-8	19	CASSRVRRVAGGETGELFF	TGTGCCAGCAGCCGAGTTAGAAGGGTAGCGGGAGGCGAGACCGGGGAGCTGTTTTTT
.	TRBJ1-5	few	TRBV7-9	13	CASSQAVNQPQHF	TGTGCCAGCAGCCAGGCGGTGAATCAGCCCCAGCATTTT
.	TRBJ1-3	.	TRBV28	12	CASSLPGNTIYF	TGTGCCAGCAGCCTCCCTGGAAACACCATATATTTT
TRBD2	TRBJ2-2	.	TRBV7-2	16	CASSLALAGAGGELFF	TGTGCCAGCAGCTTAGCTCTAGCGGGAGCGGGCGGGGAGCTGTTTTTT
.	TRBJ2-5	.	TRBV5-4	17	CASSSRTAGRGKETQYF	TGTGCCAGCAGCTCTCGGACTGCCGGGAGAGGTAAAGAGACCCAGTACTTC
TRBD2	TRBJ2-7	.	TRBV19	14	CASITGGATYEQYF	TGTGCCAGTATAACCGGGGGGGCCACATACGAGCAGTACTTC
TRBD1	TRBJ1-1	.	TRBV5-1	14	CASSLTRQGTEAFF	TGCGCCAGCAGCTTGACCCGACAGGGGACTGAAGCTTTCTTT
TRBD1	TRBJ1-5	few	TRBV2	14	CASTGQGTNQPQHF	TGTGCCAGCACGGGACAGGGGACCAATCAGCCCCAGCATTTT
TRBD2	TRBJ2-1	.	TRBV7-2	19	CASSMRTSGRASSYNEQFF	TGTGCCAGCAGCATGAGGACTAGCGGGAGGGCCAGCTCCTACAATGAGCAGTTCTTC
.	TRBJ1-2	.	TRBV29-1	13	CTAGQLLIGGYTF	TGCACCGCCGGACAGCTCTTAATTGGTGGCTACACCTTC
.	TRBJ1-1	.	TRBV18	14	CASSLSEMNTEAFF	TGTGCCAGCTCACTCAGTGAAATGAACACTGAAGCTTTCTTT
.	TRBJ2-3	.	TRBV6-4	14	CASSEGFSSDTQYF	TGTGCCAGCAGTGAGGGATTCAGTTCAGATACGCAGTATTTT
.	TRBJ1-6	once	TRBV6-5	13	CASSRTANSPLHF	TGTGCCAGCAGCAGGACAGCTAATTCACCCCTCCACTTT
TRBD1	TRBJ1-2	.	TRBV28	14	CASSLRGQGDGYTF	TGTGCCAGCAGTTTAAGGGGACAGGGCGATGGCTACACCTTC
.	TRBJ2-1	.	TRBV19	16	CASRELGQTSYNEQFF	TGTGCCAGTAGGGAGCTCGGGCAAACCTCCTACAATGAGCAGTTCTTC
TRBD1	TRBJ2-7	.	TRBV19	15	CASSVTGTVNYEQYF	TGTGCCAGTAGTGTCACCGGGACAGTGAACTACGAGCAGTACTTC
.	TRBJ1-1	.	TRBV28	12	CASSFRGDEAFF	TGTGCCAGCAGTTTTAGAGGGGATGAAGCTTTCTTT
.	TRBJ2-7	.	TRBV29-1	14	CSVGQRQTTYEQYF	TGCAGCGTTGGTCAGAGACAAACTACCTACGAGCAGTACTTC
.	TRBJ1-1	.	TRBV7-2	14	CASSLGVWDTEAFF	TGTGCCAGCAGCTTAGGGGTCTGGGACACTGAAGCTTTCTTT
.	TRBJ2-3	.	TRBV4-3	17	CASSQDWGRGGTDTQYF	TGCGCCAGCAGCCAAGATTGGGGGCGGGGAGGCACAGATACGCAGTATTTT
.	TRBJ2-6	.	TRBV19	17	CASKPGLLSSGANVLTF	TGTGCCAGTAAACCGGGACTGTTAAGCTCTGGGGCCAACGTCCTGACTTTC
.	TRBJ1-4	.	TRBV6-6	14	CASSYPGEGEKLFF	TGTGCCAGCAGTTACCCGGGGGAGGGGGAAAAACTGTTTTTT
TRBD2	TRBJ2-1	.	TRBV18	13	CASSRGLAYEQFF	TGTGCCAGCTCACGTGGACTAGCCTATGAGCAGTTCTTC
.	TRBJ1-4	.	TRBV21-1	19	CASSKRGVGEGQVYEKLFF	TGTGCCAGCAGCAAAAGGGGAGTTGGAGAGGGACAGGTTTATGAAAAACTGTTTTTT
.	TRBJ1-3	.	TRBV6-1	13	CASSTGSGNTIYF	TGTGCCAGCTCCACGGGCTCTGGAAACACCATATATTTT
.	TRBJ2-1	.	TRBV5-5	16	CASSSGRAATYNEQFF	TGTGCCAGCAGCTCGGGTAGGGCGGCAACCTACAATGAGCAGTTCTTC
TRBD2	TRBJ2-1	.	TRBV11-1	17	CASSLARTSGTGNEQFF	TGTGCCAGCAGCTTAGCCCGAACTAGCGGGACCGGCAATGAGCAGTTCTTC